The T cell receptor beta chain described here comes from a study of beta chain features in type 1 diabetes. cDNA synthesis used the whole RNA isolate, giving expressed TCRB sequences. Assay: immunoSEQ multiplex PCR; the TCRdb copy retains only in-frame clones and omits some. This sample has under 350,000 clones; 8% occur once, and the top ten carry 0.9% to 1.2%. Overall study findings and caveats: Type 1 diabetes patients showed a moderate but significant shortening of TCRB CDR3s in all four CD4+ subsets. Among patients, naive, central memory and Treg TCRB repertoires appeared more similar than among healthy donors. A pattern of fewer insertions and more deletions at VDJ junctions was seen in type 1 diabetes patients.

Sorting of CD4+ naive, central memory, regulatory and stem cell-like memory cells was performed via CD45RO/CCR7/CD25/CD127/CD95/CD27. This clone was observed at least ten times. Its target is unknown. The TCR comes from a young woman in good health. The material sequenced was central memory CD4+ T cells from blood.

This chain's CDR3 is CASSTSGSTGNEQFF. The CDR3 DNA follows: TGTGCCAGCAGCACGAGCGGGAGTACGGGCAATGAGCAGTTCTTC. V is TRBV7-2 and J is TRBJ2-1, with 8 bases identical to TRBD2. Germline V gives CDR1 SGHTA, CDR2 FQGNSA. CDR3 length: 15 amino acids. Unmatched junction bases numbered 9, after V lost 5 bases and J lost 6 bases. The full variable domain, with the rest looked up from reference TRBV7-2 and TRBJ2-1, is GAGVSQSPSNKVTEKGKDVELRCDPISGHTALYWYRQSLGQGLEFLIYFQGNSAPDKSGLPSDRFSAERTGGSVSTLTIQRTQQEDSAVYLCASSTSGSTGNEQFFGPGTRLTVL.